The 22 T cell receptor beta chains listed next were all sequenced from one sample in a study of blood T cells in healthy people across ages. A second PCR, run for about 6 to 11 cycles, used a sample-barcoded 5' primer plus a J-beta primer mix. MiXCR, run by TCRdb on the 5' RACE reads, gives a single entry per CDR3 protein. The sample shows around 780,000 distinct CDR3 sequences, roughly three fifths of them seen only once. The material sequenced was blood. Receptor source: a middle-aged man in good health.

This clonotype was recorded only once. The chain employs TRBV28 and TRBJ2-1; D is unclear. The CDR3 is 16 residues long. Looked up from germline, CDR1 is MDHEN and CDR2 is SYDVKM. Trimming shortened V by 2 bases and J by 0 bases, and 11 bases separated the two germline ends. The CDR3 coding sequence is TGTGCCAGCAGTTTAACCATGGGAAGCTCCTACAATGAGCAGTTCTTC. Translating gives CASSLTMGSSYNEQFF.

The gene calls are TRBV6-5 and TRBJ2-7, with 12 bases matching TRBD2. Trimming cost V 7 bases and J 7 bases; bases outside gene matches: 8. The length of the CDR3 is 14 residues. Germline CDR1 is MNHEY and CDR2 is SVGAGI. The CDR3 region is CASTNGLAGPEQYF. DNA of the CDR3: TGTGCCAGCACCAACGGACTAGCGGGACCTGAGCAGTACTTC.

The chain links TRBV7-2 to TRBJ2-7, with 9 nucleotides matching TRBD2. CDR1 and CDR2 from the germline V gene are SGHTA and FQGNSA. V gave up 5 bases and J gave up 2 bases; unmatched junction bases: 7. The CDR3 runs 15 residues. CDR3 nucleotides: TGTGCCAGCAGCCGAACGGGACTAGCTACCTACGAGCAGTACTTC. Its translation is CASSRTGLATYEQYF. Supplemented by reference TRBV7-2 and TRBJ2-7, the full variable domain reads GAGVSQSPSNKVTEKGKDVELRCDPISGHTALYWYRQSLGQGLEFLIYFQGNSAPDKSGLPSDRFSAERTGGSVSTLTIQRTQQEDSAVYLCASSRTGLATYEQYFGPGTRLTVT.

The chain couples TRBV2 to TRBJ2-7; 7 nucleotides align to TRBD2. The V segment lost 3 bases and the J segment 6 bases; nucleotides outside the gene matches: 11. Germline V lookup: CDR1 SNHLY, CDR2 FYNNEI. This CDR3 contains 15 residues. As DNA, the CDR3 is TGTGCCAGCAGTGAGTTTCAGCGGGGAATGGGCGAGCAGTACTTC. Translating it yields CASSEFQRGMGEQYF.

This clonotype was picked up a small number of times. The chain couples TRBV21-1 to TRBJ2-7; the table's D call, TRBD2, has no DNA check behind it. TRBV21-1 is an annotated pseudogene. The CDR3 contains 16 residues. CDR3 DNA sequence: TGTGCCAGCAGCAAACAAGAGGGCGGGGGACGCTACGAGCAGTACTTC. Translating gives CASSKQEGGGRYEQYF.

The chain carries TRBV20-1 and TRBJ1-3; D call uncertain. Between the trimmed V and J ends, which lost 4 bases and 3 bases, there was a span of 10 bases. Germline V lookup: CDR1 DFQATT, CDR2 SNEGSKA (reference sequence). The CDR3 is 13 amino acids. The CDR3 loop reads CSAKTPGGNTIYF. Here the CDR3 DNA reads TGCAGTGCTAAAACCCCGGGTGGAAACACCATATATTTT.

The J gene is TRBJ2-7, the V gene TRBV7-9, with a tentative D call TRBD1 (5 bases). CDR3 length: 14 amino acids. With 5 bases removed from V and 4 bases from J, the gap between germline ends came to 15 bases. CDR1 is SEHNR and CDR2 is FQNEAQ in the germline V gene (reference sequence). Here the CDR3 DNA reads TGTGCCAGCAGCCCGCCGACAGATACTTACGAGCAGTACTTC. This codes for CASSPPTDTYEQYF.

This chain uses TRBV11-2 with TRBJ2-5; D perhaps matches TRBD1 (5 bases). Trimming shortened V by 4 bases and J by 4 bases, and 16 bases separated the two germline ends. CDR3 length: 15 amino acids. Germline values: CDR1 SGHAT, CDR2 FQNNGV. In DNA, the CDR3 is TGTGCCAGCAGCTCCCGGACAATGAGGAGAGAGACCCAGTACTTC. Translation: CASSSRTMRRETQYF.

This clonotype was detected a few times. V is TRBV20-1 and J is TRBJ2-4; TRBD2 agrees at 14 bases. The J segment lost 6 bases and the V segment lost 6 bases, leaving 7 bases of the junction unmatched. The V gene's germline CDR1 is DFQATT and CDR2 SNEGSKA (reference sequence). The CDR3 is 15 amino acids. The CDR3, as DNA: TGCAGTGCGCTGACTAGCGGGGGGGCCCTAAACATTCAGTACTTC. Its translation: CSALTSGGALNIQYF.

This clonotype was recorded at least ten times. V gene TRBV4-3 combines with J gene TRBJ2-7; 7 bases are a match to TRBD2. V shed 0 bases, J shed 6 bases, and the junction held 11 bases outside the gene matches. The CDR3 contains 16 residues. Per the germline V gene, CDR1 is LGHNA and CDR2 is YSLEER. CDR3 sequence reads: CASSQDPSGRGREQYF. Written as DNA, the CDR3 is TGCGCCAGCAGCCAAGATCCCTCAGGGAGGGGCCGCGAGCAGTACTTC.

The chain links TRBV5-1 to TRBJ2-3; 10 bases agree with TRBD1. The germline gives CDR1 SGHRS, CDR2 YFSETQ. This CDR3 region has 15 residues. Trimming removed 4 bases from V and 3 bases from J; junction bases left unmatched: 5. The CDR3 bases are TGCGCCAGCAGCAGAGGGGACAGGGGAACAGATACGCAGTATTTT. Protein product: CASSRGDRGTDTQYF.

The V and J genes are TRBV12-3 or TRBV12-4 and TRBJ2-4; no definite D call. The V and J ends lost 6 bases and 8 bases respectively, with 14 bases between them. The CDR3 runs to 13 residues. CDR3 sequence: CASSYPAADIQYF. The CDR3 DNA reads TGTGCCAGCAGCTACCCTGCGGCGGACATTCAGTACTTC.

V and J are TRBV2 and TRBJ2-7; 7 positions match TRBD1. This CDR3 comprises 13 residues. Germline lookup yields CDR1 SNHLY and CDR2 FYNNEI. The V gene end was trimmed by 8 bases and the J gene end by 0 bases; junction bases not matched to a gene: 4. The CDR3, as DNA: TGTGCCAGCGCCTGGGACAGCTCCTACGAGCAGTACTTC. Translating gives CASAWDSSYEQYF. The full variable domain, its missing parts supplied by reference TRBV2 and TRBJ2-7, is EPEVTQTPSHQVTQMGQEVILRCVPISNHLYFYWYRQILGQKVEFLVSFYNNEISEKSEIFDDQFSVERPDGSNFTLKIRSTKLEDSAMYFCASAWDSSYEQYFGPGTRLTVT.

The J gene is TRBJ2-6, the V gene TRBV10-3, with 10 positions matching TRBD1. Germline CDR1 and CDR2: ENHRY and SYGVKD. The CDR3 has 16 amino acids. V shed 8 bases and J 4 bases; nucleotides not matched to a gene: 8. The chain's CDR3 is CAIARQGAEGANVLTF. The CDR3 coding sequence is TGTGCCATCGCGAGACAGGGGGCGGAAGGGGCCAACGTCCTGACTTTC.

This clonotype was seen only a few times. J is TRBJ2-3 and V is TRBV20-1; weak D call: TRBD1 (6 bases). V lost 4 bases and J 4 bases, leaving 15 bases between the germline ends. The CDR3 sequence is 14 residues long. Looked up from germline, CDR1 is DFQATT and CDR2 is SNEGSKA (reference sequence). The CDR3 reads CSATLTGKADTQYF. The DNA for the CDR3 is TGCAGTGCTACGCTTACAGGGAAAGCAGATACGCAGTATTTT.

J is TRBJ1-2 and V is TRBV20-1; D unclear. Trimming took off 5 bases at V and 2 bases at J, with 12 bases between the two ends. CDR1 and CDR2 (germline): DFQATT, SNEGSKA (reference sequence). This CDR3 is built from 13 residues. DNA for the CDR3: TGCAGTGCTCCTAACGACGCAAACTATGGCTACACCTTC. Encoded protein: CSAPNDANYGYTF.

This clonotype has just one count. At one end the junction does not follow the germline gene, possibly because of a read error. The V and J genes are TRBV5-1 and TRBJ2-1; perhaps D is TRBD1 or TRBD2 (6 bases each). The CDR3 totals 16 residues. The germline V gene has CDR1 SGHRS and CDR2 YFSETQ. The CDR3 nucleotides are TGCGCCAGCAGCCCCTCCGGGACTGGGGGCTACAATGAGCAGTCCTTC. This gives the protein CASSPSGTGGYNEQSF.

The V and J genes are TRBV7-2 and TRBJ1-2; the D is unclear. This CDR3 contains 14 residues. Trimming shortened V by 1 base and J by 8 bases, and 14 bases separated the two germline ends. Germline V gives CDR1 SGHTA, CDR2 FQGNSA. The CDR3 spells CASSLDSSGRGYTF. In nucleotides, the CDR3 is TGTGCCAGCAGCTTAGATTCCTCGGGAAGGGGCTACACCTTC.

The chain carries TRBV5-1 and TRBJ1-1; 8 bases agree with TRBD1. CDR1 and CDR2 (germline): SGHRS, YFSETQ. The CDR3 is made up of 15 amino acids. V lost 7 bases to trimming and J lost 5 bases; unmatched junction nucleotides: 13. The CDR3 is CASFTTQGAGTEAFF. The CDR3 DNA follows: TGCGCCAGCTTCACGACCCAGGGGGCTGGTACTGAAGCTTTCTTT.

In this sample, this clonotype turned up a few times. CDR3: CASSQTGTTIQETQYF. In DNA form, the CDR3 reads TGTGCCAGCAGCCAAACCGGGACTACAATACAAGAGACCCAGTACTTC. The J gene is TRBJ2-5, the V gene TRBV7-2; 7 nucleotides align to TRBD2. Germline CDR1 reads SGHTA; CDR2 reads FQGNSA. The CDR3 totals 16 residues. J gave up 2 bases and V 5 bases, and 11 bases lay outside the gene matches.

The sample holds a few counts of this clonotype. The chain is built from TRBV4-1 and TRBJ1-4; D gene unclear. CDR1 is MGHRA, CDR2 YSYEKL, per germline. V dropped 7 bases and J dropped 0 bases, with 12 bases sitting between them. This CDR3 is 15 amino acids long. DNA for the CDR3: TGCGCCAGCAACGCGTTGGGCGCAACTAATGAAAAACTGTTTTTT. It encodes CASNALGATNEKLFF.

The chain recombines TRBV20-1 with TRBJ1-4, with unresolved D. This CDR3 spans 15 amino acids. From germline, CDR1 is DFQATT and CDR2 SNEGSKA (reference sequence). Trimming removed 0 bases at V and 4 bases at J, with 12 bases between. The CDR3 loop is CSAREGGLNNEKLFF. CDR3 coding DNA: TGCAGTGCTAGAGAAGGAGGGCTTAATAATGAAAAACTGTTTTTT.